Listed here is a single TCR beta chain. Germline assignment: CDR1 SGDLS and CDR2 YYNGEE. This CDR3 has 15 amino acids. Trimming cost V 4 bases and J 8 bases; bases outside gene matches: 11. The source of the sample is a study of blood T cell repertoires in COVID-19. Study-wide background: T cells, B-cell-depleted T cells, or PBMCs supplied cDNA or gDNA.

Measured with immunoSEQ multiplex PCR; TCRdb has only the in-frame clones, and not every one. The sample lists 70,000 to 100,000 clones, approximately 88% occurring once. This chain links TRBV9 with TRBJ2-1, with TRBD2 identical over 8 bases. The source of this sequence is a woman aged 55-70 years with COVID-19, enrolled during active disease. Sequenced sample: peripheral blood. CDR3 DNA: TGTGCCAGCAGCCCGGGGGGGGCTAGCGGAGATGAGCAGTTCTTC. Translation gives CASSPGGASGDEQFF. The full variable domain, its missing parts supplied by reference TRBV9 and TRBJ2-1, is DSGVTQTPKHLITATGQRVTLRCSPRSGDLSVYWYQQSLDQGLQFLIQYYNGEERAKGNILERFSAQQFPDLHSELNLSSLELGDSALYFCASSPGGASGDEQFFGPGTRLTVL.